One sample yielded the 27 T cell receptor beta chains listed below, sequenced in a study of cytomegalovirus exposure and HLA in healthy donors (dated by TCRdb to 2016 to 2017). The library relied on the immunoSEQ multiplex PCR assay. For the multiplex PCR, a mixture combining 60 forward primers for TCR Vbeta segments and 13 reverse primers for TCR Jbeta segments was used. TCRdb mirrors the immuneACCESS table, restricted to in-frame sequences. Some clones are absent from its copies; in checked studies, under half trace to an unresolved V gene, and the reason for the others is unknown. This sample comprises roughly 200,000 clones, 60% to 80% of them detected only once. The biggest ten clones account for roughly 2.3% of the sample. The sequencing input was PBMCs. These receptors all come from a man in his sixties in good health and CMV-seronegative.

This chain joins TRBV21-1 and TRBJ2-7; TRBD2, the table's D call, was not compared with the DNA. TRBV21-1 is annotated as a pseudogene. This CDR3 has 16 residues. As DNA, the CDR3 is TGTGCCAGCAGCACTTTTAGCGGGATCCCTACCTACGAGCAGTACTTC. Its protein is CASSTFSGIPTYEQYF.

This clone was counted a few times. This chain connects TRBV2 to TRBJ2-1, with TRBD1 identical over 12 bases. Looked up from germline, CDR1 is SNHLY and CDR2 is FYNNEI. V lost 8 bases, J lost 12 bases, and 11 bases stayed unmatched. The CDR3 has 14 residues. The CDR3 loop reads CASRTGTGGGWQFF. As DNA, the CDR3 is TGTGCCAGCCGAACCGGGACAGGGGGCGGCTGGCAGTTCTTC.

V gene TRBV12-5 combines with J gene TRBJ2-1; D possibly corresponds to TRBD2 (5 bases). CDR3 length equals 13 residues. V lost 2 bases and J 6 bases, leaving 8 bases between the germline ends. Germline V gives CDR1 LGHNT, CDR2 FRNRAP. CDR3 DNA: TGTGCTAGTGGTTTGACGGACTCCAATGAGCAGTTCTTC. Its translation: CASGLTDSNEQFF.

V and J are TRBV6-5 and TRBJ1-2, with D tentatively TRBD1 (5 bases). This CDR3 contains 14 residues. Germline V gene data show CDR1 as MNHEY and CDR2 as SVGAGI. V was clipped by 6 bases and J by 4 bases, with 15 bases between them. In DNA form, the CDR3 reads TGTGCCAGCAGAGGGGCTGAAGTTCCCTATGGCTACACCTTC. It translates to CASRGAEVPYGYTF.

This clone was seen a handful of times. The CDR3 loop reads CASSRGQGYEQYF. CDR3 in DNA: TGTGCCAGCAGCAGGGGGCAAGGCTACGAGCAGTACTTC. The chain joins TRBV25-1 to TRBJ2-7, with 8 nucleotides matching TRBD1. The germline gives CDR1 MGHDK, CDR2 SYGVNS. The CDR3 is made up of 13 amino acids. J lost 3 bases, V lost 6 bases, and 4 bases had no gene match.

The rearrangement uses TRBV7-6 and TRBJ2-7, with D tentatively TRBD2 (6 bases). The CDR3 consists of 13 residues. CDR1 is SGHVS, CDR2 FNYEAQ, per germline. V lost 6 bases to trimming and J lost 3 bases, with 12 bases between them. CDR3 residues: CASRPTEGYEQYF. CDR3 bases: TGTGCCAGCAGACCTACGGAGGGCTACGAGCAGTACTTC.

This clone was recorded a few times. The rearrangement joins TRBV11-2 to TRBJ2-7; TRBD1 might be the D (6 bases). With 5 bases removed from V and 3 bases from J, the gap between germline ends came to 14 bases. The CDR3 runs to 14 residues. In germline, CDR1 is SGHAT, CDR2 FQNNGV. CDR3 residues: CASSAIQGNYEQYF. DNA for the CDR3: TGTGCCAGCAGCGCCATACAGGGTAACTACGAGCAGTACTTC.

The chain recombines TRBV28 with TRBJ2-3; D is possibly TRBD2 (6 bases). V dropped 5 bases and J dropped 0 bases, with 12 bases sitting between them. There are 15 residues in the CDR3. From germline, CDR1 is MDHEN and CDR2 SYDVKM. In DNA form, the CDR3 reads TGTGCCAGCAGTCCTACGGAGGGTAGCACAGATACGCAGTATTTT. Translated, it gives CASSPTEGSTDTQYF.

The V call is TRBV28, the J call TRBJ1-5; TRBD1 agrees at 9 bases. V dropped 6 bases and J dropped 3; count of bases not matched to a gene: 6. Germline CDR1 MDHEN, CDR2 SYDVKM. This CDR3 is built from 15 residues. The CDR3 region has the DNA TGTGCCAGCAGCGAAAGGGACAGGGTCAATCAGCCCCAGCATTTT. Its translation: CASSERDRVNQPQHF.

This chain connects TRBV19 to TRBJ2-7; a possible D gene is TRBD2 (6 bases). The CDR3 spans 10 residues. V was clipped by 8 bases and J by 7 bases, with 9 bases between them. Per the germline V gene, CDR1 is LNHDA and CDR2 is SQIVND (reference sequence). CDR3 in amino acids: CASGTFEQYF. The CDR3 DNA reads TGTGCCAGTGGGACTTTTGAGCAGTACTTC.

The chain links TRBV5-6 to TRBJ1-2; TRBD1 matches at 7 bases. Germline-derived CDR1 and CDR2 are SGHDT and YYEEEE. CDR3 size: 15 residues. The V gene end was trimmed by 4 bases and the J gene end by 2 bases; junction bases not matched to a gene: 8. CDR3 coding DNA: TGTGCCAGCAGCCCTGGAGGGGGCCTGAACTATGGCTACACCTTC. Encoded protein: CASSPGGGLNYGYTF.

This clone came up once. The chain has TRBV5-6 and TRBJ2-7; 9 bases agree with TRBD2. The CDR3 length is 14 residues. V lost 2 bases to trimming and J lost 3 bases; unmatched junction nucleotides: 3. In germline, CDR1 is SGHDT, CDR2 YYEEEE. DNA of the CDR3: TGTGCCAGCAGCTTCGGGACTAGCCACTACGAGCAGTACTTC. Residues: CASSFGTSHYEQYF.

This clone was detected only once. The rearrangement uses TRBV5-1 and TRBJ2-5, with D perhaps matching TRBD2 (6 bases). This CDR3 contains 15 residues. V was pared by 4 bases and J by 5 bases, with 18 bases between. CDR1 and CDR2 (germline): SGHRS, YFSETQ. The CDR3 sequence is CASSPEGRIPETQYF. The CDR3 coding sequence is TGCGCCAGCAGCCCGGAGGGCCGAATTCCGGAGACCCAGTACTTC. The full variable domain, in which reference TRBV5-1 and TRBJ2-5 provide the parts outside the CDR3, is KAGVTQTPRYLIKTRGQQVTLSCSPISGHRSVSWYQQTPGQGLQFLFEYFSETQRNKGNFPGRFSGRQFSNSRSEMNVSTLELGDSALYLCASSPEGRIPETQYFGPGTRLLVL.

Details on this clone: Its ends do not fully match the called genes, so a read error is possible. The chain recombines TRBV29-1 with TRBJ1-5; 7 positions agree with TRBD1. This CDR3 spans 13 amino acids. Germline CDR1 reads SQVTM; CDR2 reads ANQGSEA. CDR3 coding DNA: TGCAGCGTCAGACAGGGACCGAATCAGCCCCAGAATTTT. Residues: CSVRQGPNQPQNF.

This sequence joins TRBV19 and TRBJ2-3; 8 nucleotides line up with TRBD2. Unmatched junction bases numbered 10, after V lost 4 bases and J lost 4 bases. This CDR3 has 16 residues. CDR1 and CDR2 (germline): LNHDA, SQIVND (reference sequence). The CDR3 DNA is TGTGCCAGTAGTACGAGTCCAGCGGGGGCGGCAGATACGCAGTATTTT. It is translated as CASSTSPAGAADTQYF.

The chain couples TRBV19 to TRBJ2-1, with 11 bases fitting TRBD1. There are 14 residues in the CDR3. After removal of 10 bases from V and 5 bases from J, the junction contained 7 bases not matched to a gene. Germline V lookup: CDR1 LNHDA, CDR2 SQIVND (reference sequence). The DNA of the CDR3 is TGTGCCACCACCGGGACAGGGGGGGACAATGAGCAGTTCTTC. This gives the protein CATTGTGGDNEQFF.

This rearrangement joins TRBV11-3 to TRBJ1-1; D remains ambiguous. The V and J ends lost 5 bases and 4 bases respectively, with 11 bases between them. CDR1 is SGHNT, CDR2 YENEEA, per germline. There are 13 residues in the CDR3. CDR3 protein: CASSPEGGTEAFF. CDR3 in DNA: TGTGCCAGCAGCCCTGAGGGCGGCACTGAAGCTTTCTTT.

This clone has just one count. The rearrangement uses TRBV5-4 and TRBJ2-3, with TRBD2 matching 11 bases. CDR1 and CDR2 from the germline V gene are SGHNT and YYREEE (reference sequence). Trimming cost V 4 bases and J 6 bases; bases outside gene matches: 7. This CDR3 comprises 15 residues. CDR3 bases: TGTGCCAGCAGCGGAACACTAGCGGGAGCGGATACGCAGTATTTT. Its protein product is CASSGTLAGADTQYF. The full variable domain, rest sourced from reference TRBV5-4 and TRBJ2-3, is ETGVTQSPTHLIKTRGQQVTLRCSSQSGHNTVSWYQQALGQGPQFIFQYYREEENGRGNFPPRFSGLQFPNYSSELNVNALELDDSALYLCASSGTLAGADTQYFGPGTRLTVL.

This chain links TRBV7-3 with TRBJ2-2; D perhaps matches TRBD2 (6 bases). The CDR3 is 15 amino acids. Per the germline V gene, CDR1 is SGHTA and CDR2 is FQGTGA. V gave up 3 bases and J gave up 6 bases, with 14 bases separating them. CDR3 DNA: TGTGCCAGCAGCTTTGCAGGAGGGATGGCCGGGGAGCTGTTTTTT. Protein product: CASSFAGGMAGELFF.

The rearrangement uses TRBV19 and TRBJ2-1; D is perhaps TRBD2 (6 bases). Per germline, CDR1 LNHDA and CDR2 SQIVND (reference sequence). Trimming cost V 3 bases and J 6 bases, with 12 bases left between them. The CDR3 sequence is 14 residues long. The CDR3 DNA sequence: TGTGCCAGTAGTATGGTTCTAGCGAGCAATGAGCAGTTCTTC. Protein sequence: CASSMVLASNEQFF.

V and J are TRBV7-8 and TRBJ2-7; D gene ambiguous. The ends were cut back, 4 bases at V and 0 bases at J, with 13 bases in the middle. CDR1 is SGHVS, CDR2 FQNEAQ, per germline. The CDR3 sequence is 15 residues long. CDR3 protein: CASSSRALSSYEQYF. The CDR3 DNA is TGTGCCAGCAGCTCCCGAGCGTTGAGCTCCTACGAGCAGTACTTC.

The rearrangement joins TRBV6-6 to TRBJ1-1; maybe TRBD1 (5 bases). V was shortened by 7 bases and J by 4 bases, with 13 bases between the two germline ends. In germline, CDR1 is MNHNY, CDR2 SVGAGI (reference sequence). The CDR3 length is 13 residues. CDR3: CASKSGGITEAFF. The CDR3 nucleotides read TGTGCCAGCAAATCGGGGGGGATCACTGAAGCTTTCTTT.

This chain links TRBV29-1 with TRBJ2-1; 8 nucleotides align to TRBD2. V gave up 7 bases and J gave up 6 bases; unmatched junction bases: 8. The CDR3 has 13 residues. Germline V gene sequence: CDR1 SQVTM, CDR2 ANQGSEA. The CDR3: CSGGTSLANEQFF. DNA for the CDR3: TGCAGCGGAGGGACTAGTTTGGCCAATGAGCAGTTCTTC.

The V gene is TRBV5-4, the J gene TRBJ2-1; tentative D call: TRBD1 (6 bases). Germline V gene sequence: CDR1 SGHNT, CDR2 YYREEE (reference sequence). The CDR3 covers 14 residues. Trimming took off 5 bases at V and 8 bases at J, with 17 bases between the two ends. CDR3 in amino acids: CASSPQRPGDEQFF. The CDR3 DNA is TGTGCCAGCAGTCCCCAACGACCAGGGGATGAGCAGTTCTTC.

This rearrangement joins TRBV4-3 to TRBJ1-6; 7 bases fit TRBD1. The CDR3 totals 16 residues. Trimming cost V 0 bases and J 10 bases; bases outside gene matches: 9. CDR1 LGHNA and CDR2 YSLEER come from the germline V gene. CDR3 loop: CASSQDPDRAESPLHF. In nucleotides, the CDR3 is TGCGCCAGCAGCCAAGATCCCGACAGGGCGGAATCACCCCTCCACTTT.

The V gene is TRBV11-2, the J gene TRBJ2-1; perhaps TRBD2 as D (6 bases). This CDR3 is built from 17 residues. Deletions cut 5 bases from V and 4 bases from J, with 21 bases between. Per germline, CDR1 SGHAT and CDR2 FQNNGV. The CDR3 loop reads CASSLGVTGARYNEQFF. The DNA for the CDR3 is TGTGCCAGCAGCCTAGGGGTCACGGGAGCGAGGTACAATGAGCAGTTCTTC.

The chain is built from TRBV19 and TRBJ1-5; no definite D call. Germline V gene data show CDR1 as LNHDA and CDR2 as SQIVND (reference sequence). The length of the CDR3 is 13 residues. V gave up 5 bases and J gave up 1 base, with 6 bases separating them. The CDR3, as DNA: TGTGCCAGTAGTTCCCTGAGCAATCAGCCCCAGCATTTT. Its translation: CASSSLSNQPQHF.